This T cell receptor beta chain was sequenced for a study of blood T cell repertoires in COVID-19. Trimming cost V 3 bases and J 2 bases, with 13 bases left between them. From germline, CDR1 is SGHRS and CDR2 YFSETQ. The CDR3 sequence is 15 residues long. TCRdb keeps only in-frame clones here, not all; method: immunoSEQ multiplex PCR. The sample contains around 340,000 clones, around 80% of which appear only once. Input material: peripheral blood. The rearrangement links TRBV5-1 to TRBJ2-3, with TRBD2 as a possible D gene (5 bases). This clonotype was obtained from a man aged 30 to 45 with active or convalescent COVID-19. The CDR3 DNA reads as TGCGCCAGCAGCTCGAGCGGTCCAGACACAGATACGCAGTATTTT. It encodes CASSSSGPDTDTQYF.